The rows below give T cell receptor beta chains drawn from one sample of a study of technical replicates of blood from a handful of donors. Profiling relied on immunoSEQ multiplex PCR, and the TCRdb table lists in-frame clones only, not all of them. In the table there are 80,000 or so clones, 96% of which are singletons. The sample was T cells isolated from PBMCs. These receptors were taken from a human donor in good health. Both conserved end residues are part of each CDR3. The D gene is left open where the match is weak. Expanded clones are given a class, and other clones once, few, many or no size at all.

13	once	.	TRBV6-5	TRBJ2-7	CASSLARYYEQYF	TGTGCCAGCTCCCTAGCTCGGTACTACGAGCAGTACTTC
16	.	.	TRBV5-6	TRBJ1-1	CASSQVWQLMNTEAFF	TGTGCCAGCAGCCAGGTTTGGCAGCTCATGAACACTGAAGCTTTCTTT
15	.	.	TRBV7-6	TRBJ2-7	CASSLDSGRGHEQYF	TGTGCCAGCAGCTTAGATTCAGGCAGGGGTCACGAGCAGTACTTC
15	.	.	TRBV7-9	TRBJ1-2	CASSPGVGSFGGYTF	TGTGCCAGCAGCCCGGGGGTCGGCAGTTTCGGTGGCTACACCTTC
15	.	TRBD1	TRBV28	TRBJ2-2	CATSLGQGDTGELFF	TGTGCCACCAGTTTAGGACAGGGGGACACCGGGGAGCTGTTTTTT
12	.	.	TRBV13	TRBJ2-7	CASSPQGYEQYF	TGTGCCAGCAGCCCTCAGGGTTACGAGCAGTACTTC
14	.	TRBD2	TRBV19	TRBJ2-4	CASSIEVAGNIQYF	TGTGCCAGTAGTATAGAGGTAGCGGGGAACATTCAGTACTTC
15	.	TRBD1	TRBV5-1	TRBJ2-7	CASSLDRGWAHEQYF	TGCGCCAGCAGCTTGGACAGGGGATGGGCCCACGAGCAGTACTTC
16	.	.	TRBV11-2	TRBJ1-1	CASSRNYRVMNTEAFF	TGTGCCAGCAGCCGAAATTACAGGGTTATGAACACTGAAGCTTTCTTT
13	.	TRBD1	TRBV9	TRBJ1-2	CASSFQGVYGYTF	TGTGCCAGCAGCTTTCAGGGGGTCTATGGCTACACCTTC
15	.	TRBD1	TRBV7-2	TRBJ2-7	CASSGRDRGVYEQYF	TGTGCCAGCAGCGGGCGGGACAGGGGAGTATACGAGCAGTACTTC
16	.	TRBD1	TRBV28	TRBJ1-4	CASSFPPGQGFEKLFF	TGTGCCAGCAGTTTCCCTCCGGGACAGGGATTTGAAAAACTGTTTTTT
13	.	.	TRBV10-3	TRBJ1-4	CAISDREGFALFF	TGTGCCATCAGTGACCGGGAAGGTTTCGCCCTGTTTTTT
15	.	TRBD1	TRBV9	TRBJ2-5	CASSVGDRGGETQYF	TGTGCCAGCAGCGTTGGGGACAGGGGCGGGGAGACCCAGTACTTC
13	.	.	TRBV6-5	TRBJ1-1	CASRQDRTTEAFF	TGTGCCAGCAGACAGGACAGAACCACTGAAGCTTTCTTT
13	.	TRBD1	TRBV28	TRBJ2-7	CASRISRGREQYF	TGTGCCAGCAGGATATCCAGGGGGCGGGAGCAGTACTTC
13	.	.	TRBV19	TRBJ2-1	CASSIGLYNEQFF	TGTGCCAGTAGTATAGGGCTTTACAATGAGCAGTTCTTC
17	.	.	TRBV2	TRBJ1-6	CASSERGVWSYNSPLHF	TGTGCCAGCAGTGAACGGGGGGTGTGGTCCTATAATTCACCCCTCCACTTT
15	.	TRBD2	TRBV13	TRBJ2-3	CASSSGGGRTDTQYF	TGTGCCAGCAGCTCGGGGGGAGGCCGCACAGATACGCAGTATTTT
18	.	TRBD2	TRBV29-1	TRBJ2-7	CSAEGLAVYFLPSYEQYF	TGCAGCGCTGAGGGACTAGCGGTTTATTTCCTCCCATCCTACGAGCAGTACTTC
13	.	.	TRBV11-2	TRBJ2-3	CASSPGTTDTQYF	TGTGCCAGCAGCCCTGGGACAACAGATACGCAGTATTTT
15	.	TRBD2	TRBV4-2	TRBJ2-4	CASSQEGGGPGIQYF	TGTGCCAGCAGCCAAGAGGGCGGGGGGCCGGGCATTCAGTACTTC
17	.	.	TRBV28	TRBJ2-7	CASSTPVQERRTYEQYF	TGTGCCAGCAGCACACCCGTACAGGAGAGAAGGACCTACGAGCAGTACTTC
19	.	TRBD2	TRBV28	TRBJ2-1	CASSTAGLAVSTSGYEQFF	TGTGCCAGCAGCACAGCGGGACTAGCGGTCTCCACCTCTGGTTATGAGCAGTTCTTC
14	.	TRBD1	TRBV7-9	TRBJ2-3	CASSRQGATDTQYF	TGTGCCAGCAGCCGACAGGGGGCAACAGATACGCAGTATTTT